The 18 T cell receptor beta chains in this list originate from one sample, sequenced in a study of control samples from healthy donors and cancer patients. Some clones are missing from TCRdb's copy, which holds only in-frame ones; the method was immunoSEQ multiplex PCR. The repertoire has 90,000 to 110,000 clones, 83% of them found once; the top ten carry 13%. What was sequenced was blood. The source of these receptors is a woman in her 50s in good health.

This clone was observed once. This chain uses TRBV7-2 with TRBJ2-1, with 10 bases that match TRBD2. Trimming took 2 bases from V and 11 from J; bases not matched to a gene: 12. Per the germline V gene, CDR1 is SGHTA and CDR2 is FQGNSA. This CDR3 spans 16 amino acids. The CDR3 DNA reads as TGTGCCAGCAGCTTAAACCAAGGGGGACTAGCGAGTCAGCAGTTCTTC. Residues: CASSLNQGGLASQQFF.

There are a few counts of this clone. This chain links TRBV10-3 with TRBJ1-1; D is perhaps TRBD1 (5 bases). Germline-derived CDR1 and CDR2 are ENHRY and SYGVKD. This CDR3 comprises 12 residues. The ends were cut back, 6 bases at V and 11 bases at J, with 16 bases in the middle. For the CDR3, the DNA is TGTGCCATCAGAGCCGACAGTACTGGGGCTTTCTTT. Its protein is CAIRADSTGAFF.

The rearrangement joins TRBV9 to TRBJ2-5, with a weak D call TRBD1 (5 bases). This CDR3 spans 16 amino acids. Germline values: CDR1 SGDLS, CDR2 YYNGEE. The V end lost 3 bases, the J end lost 1 base, and 16 bases lay between the germline ends. The CDR3 DNA reads TGTGCCAGCAGCGCCCCTATCCGCGACAGCCAAGAGACCCAGTACTTC. Translating gives CASSAPIRDSQETQYF. Together with reference TRBV9 and TRBJ2-5, the CDR3 gives the full variable domain: DSGVTQTPKHLITATGQRVTLRCSPRSGDLSVYWYQQSLDQGLQFLIQYYNGEERAKGNILERFSAQQFPDLHSELNLSSLELGDSALYFCASSAPIRDSQETQYFGPGTRLLVL.

V is TRBV9 and J is TRBJ1-2; 9 positions agree with TRBD1. CDR3 length: 16 amino acids. The V gene's germline CDR1 is SGDLS and CDR2 YYNGEE. V lost 3 bases, J lost 6 bases, and 12 bases stayed unmatched. CDR3 in DNA: TGTGCCAGCAGCGCCCACACAGGGGGCAGAGTTGATGGCTACACCTTC. Its protein is CASSAHTGGRVDGYTF.

V is TRBV28 and J is TRBJ1-6, with a possible D match to TRBD1 (6 bases). Germline CDR1 is MDHEN and CDR2 is SYDVKM. CDR3 length: 14 residues. The germline V and J ends were trimmed by 6 bases and 7 bases, with 13 bases remaining between them. CDR3 DNA sequence: TGTGCCAGCAGCCAAGACAGGATCAATTCACCCCTCCACTTT. Amino acids: CASSQDRINSPLHF. Looking up the rest from reference TRBV28 and TRBJ1-6 gives the full variable domain: DVKVTQSSRYLVKRTGEKVFLECVQDMDHENMFWYRQDPGLGLRLIYFSYDVKMKEKGDIPEGYSVSREKKERFSLILESASTNQTSMYLCASSQDRINSPLHFGNGTRLTVT.

This clone was found a few times. This chain connects TRBV27 to TRBJ1-2; 8 positions agree with TRBD1. Germline-derived CDR1 and CDR2 are MNHEY and SMNVEV (reference sequence). The CDR3 has 13 amino acids. The V gene end was trimmed by 3 bases and the J gene end by 8 bases; junction bases not matched to a gene: 5. The CDR3 region is CASSFSGTGGYTF. The CDR3 coding sequence is TGTGCCAGCAGTTTTTCGGGGACAGGCGGCTACACCTTC.

A note on this clone: An end of the junction does not agree with germline; a read error may underlie this. V usage is TRBV4-3 and J usage is TRBJ2-5; 12 bases agree with TRBD2. This CDR3 region has 19 residues. Germline CDR1 reads LGHNA; CDR2 reads YSLEER. CDR3 bases: TGCGCCACCAGCCAACTCGGCGGTCCCCTAGCGGGGGGGCAAGAGACCCAGTACTTC. This codes for CATSQLGGPLAGGQETQYF.

The chain combines TRBV7-2 with TRBJ1-5, with 12 bases identical to TRBD1. In germline, CDR1 is SGHTA, CDR2 FQGNSA. The CDR3 covers 14 residues. V lost 5 bases to trimming and J lost 7 bases; unmatched junction nucleotides: 3. The CDR3 DNA is TGTGCCAGCAGCAGGGACAGGGGGCAACAGCCCCAGCATTTT. The encoded protein is CASSRDRGQQPQHF. Together with reference TRBV7-2 and TRBJ1-5, the CDR3 gives the full variable domain: GAGVSQSPSNKVTEKGKDVELRCDPISGHTALYWYRQSLGQGLEFLIYFQGNSAPDKSGLPSDRFSAERTGGSVSTLTIQRTQQEDSAVYLCASSRDRGQQPQHFGDGTRLSIL.

The chain uses TRBV7-8 and TRBJ1-2; D is ambiguous. V was shortened by 1 base and J by 6 bases, with 9 bases between the two germline ends. The CDR3 is 13 residues long. Germline CDR1 and CDR2: SGHVS and FQNEAQ. CDR3 nucleotides: TGTGCCAGCAGCTTAGTCTACTGGGATGGCTACACCTTC. Its protein is CASSLVYWDGYTF.

DNA of the CDR3: TGCGCCAGCAGCAGTGCCAGCCTGGGAGTCACAGATACGCAGTATTTT. Translating gives CASSSASLGVTDTQYF. V gene TRBV5-1 combines with J gene TRBJ2-3; D might be TRBD2 (5 bases). Germline V gene sequence: CDR1 SGHRS, CDR2 YFSETQ. V dropped 4 bases and J dropped 2 bases, with 17 bases sitting between them. The CDR3 has 16 amino acids.

The gene calls are TRBV11-3 and TRBJ2-1; D perhaps matches TRBD2 (5 bases). The V end was cut by 4 bases, the J end by 2 bases, with 9 bases between. CDR3 length: 14 amino acids. Germline CDR1 and CDR2: SGHNT and YENEEA. As DNA, the CDR3 is TGTGCCAGCAGCTCGGACTCCGCCTACAATGAGCAGTTCTTC. Protein product: CASSSDSAYNEQFF.

The chain uses TRBV5-5 and TRBJ2-2; 7 bases line up with TRBD1. Germline CDR1 and CDR2: SGHKS and YYEKEE (reference sequence). CDR3 length: 17 amino acids. Trimming took 0 bases from V and 3 from J; bases not matched to a gene: 8. In DNA form, the CDR3 reads TGTGCCAGCAGCTTGGGCGTAGGGGGCGGTGACACCGGGGAGCTGTTTTTT. Translation gives CASSLGVGGGDTGELFF.

The rearrangement uses TRBV11-2 and TRBJ2-2; 8 bases map to TRBD1. Losses at the gene ends were 2 bases for V and 6 bases for J; bases not matched to a gene: 8. The CDR3 runs to 16 residues. Germline CDR1 reads SGHAT; CDR2 reads FQNNGV. CDR3 DNA: TGTGCCAGCAGCTTACAACGGACAGGGAAGTCCGGGGAGCTGTTTTTT. Translated, it gives CASSLQRTGKSGELFF.

The V call is TRBV29-1, the J call TRBJ2-3; 9 nucleotides agree with TRBD2. Germline-derived CDR1 and CDR2 are SQVTM and ANQGSEA. The CDR3 runs to 13 residues. V lost 1 base, J lost 6 bases, and 2 bases stayed unmatched. The CDR3 bases are TGCAGCGTTGAAGGCGGGGGGGCGGATACGCAGTATTTT. It specifies CSVEGGGADTQYF.

The gene calls are TRBV4-2 and TRBJ1-6, with D perhaps matching TRBD1 (5 bases). The CDR3 has 16 residues. V was clipped by 0 bases and J by 0 bases, with 6 bases between them. Germline CDR1 reads LGHNA; CDR2 reads YNFKEQ. The CDR3 DNA reads TGTGCCAGCAGCCAAGACCAGGGCTCCTATAATTCACCCCTCCACTTT. Its protein product is CASSQDQGSYNSPLHF.

This clone has just one count. This sequence joins TRBV4-2 and TRBJ1-2, with 8 positions matching TRBD1. The junction had 18 bases not matched to a gene; V was cut back by 4 bases and J by 5 bases. The V gene's germline CDR1 is LGHNA and CDR2 YNFKEQ. This CDR3 comprises 18 residues. The DNA for the CDR3 is TGTGCCAGCAGCCTAAACGAGGCAGGGGGCGCGATGGGGTATGGCTACACCTTC. As protein: CASSLNEAGGAMGYGYTF.

The chain has TRBV7-6 and TRBJ1-1, with 11 bases that match TRBD1. CDR1 SGHVS and CDR2 FNYEAQ come from the germline V gene. V was clipped by 2 bases and J by 0 bases; unmatched bases: 8. The CDR3 has 18 amino acids. The CDR3, as DNA: TGTGCCAGCAGCTTACCTCGGACAGGGGGCATTTTGAACACTGAAGCTTTCTTT. Translating gives CASSLPRTGGILNTEAFF.

The chain is built from TRBV5-6 and TRBJ2-3; 8 bases fit TRBD2. After removal of 4 bases from V and 4 bases from J, the junction contained 8 bases not matched to a gene. The CDR3 is made up of 15 amino acids. Germline V gene lookup returns CDR1 SGHDT and CDR2 YYEEEE. The CDR3 protein is CASSGGLARADTQYF. CDR3 nucleotides: TGTGCCAGCAGCGGAGGACTAGCCAGGGCAGATACGCAGTATTTT.